The next 26 T cell receptor beta chains were all read from a single sample in a study of T cell responses to AZD1222 COVID-19 vaccine. Libraries were prepared by immunoSEQ multiplex PCR; TCRdb keeps only in-frame clonotypes and omits some of them. The sample lists roughly 120,000 clones, more than 75% occurring once. The source was peripheral blood, collected on day 0 of AZD1222 vaccination. All receptors come from an adult in good health.

The J gene is TRBJ1-2, the V gene TRBV12-3 or TRBV12-4, with 10 bases that match TRBD1. The CDR3 consists of 12 residues. V dropped 6 bases and J dropped 9; count of bases not matched to a gene: 4. CDR3 sequence: CASSGTGARYTF. DNA of the CDR3: TGTGCCAGCAGCGGGACAGGGGCTCGCTACACCTTC.

This clone occurred a few times. The J gene is TRBJ1-2, the V gene TRBV6-4; 9 bases are shared with TRBD1. This CDR3 comprises 16 residues. V shed 6 bases and J 4 bases; nucleotides not matched to a gene: 12. CDR1 and CDR2 from the germline V gene are MRHNA and SNTAGT. The CDR3, as DNA: TGTGCCAGCAGGCCGAGCGGGACAGGGCTAGCCTATGGCTACACCTTC. Its translation: CASRPSGTGLAYGYTF.

The V gene is TRBV5-1, the J gene TRBJ2-1, with 10 nucleotides matching TRBD2. J lost 9 bases, V lost 1 base, and 4 bases had no gene match. The germline CDR1 and CDR2 sequences are SGHRS and YFSETQ. CDR3 length: 14 amino acids. The CDR3 loop reads CASSLLASGGEQFF. The CDR3 DNA follows: TGCGCCAGCAGCTTGTTGGCTAGCGGGGGTGAGCAGTTCTTC.

The V call is TRBV7-9, the J call TRBJ1-2, with no clear D. The CDR3 totals 14 residues. The germline V gene encodes CDR1 SEHNR and CDR2 FQNEAQ (reference sequence). Deletions cut 6 bases from V and 0 bases from J, with 11 bases between. The DNA of the CDR3 is TGTGCCAGCAGGGAGGGAACCACTAACTATGGCTACACCTTC. It translates to CASREGTTNYGYTF.

The chain has TRBV7-3 and TRBJ1-1; TRBD1 aligns across 7 bases. V lost 5 bases to trimming and J lost 0 bases; unmatched junction nucleotides: 9. The CDR3 is 16 amino acids. CDR1 and CDR2 from the germline V gene are SGHTA and FQGTGA. The CDR3 DNA reads TGTGCCAGCAGCATGACAACAGGGGCTATGAACACTGAAGCTTTCTTT. This translates into CASSMTTGAMNTEAFF.

This clone was seen more than once but under ten times. The DNA for the CDR3 is TGTGCCAGTAGTATAGCGGCTATAGGGCGGCGGTATGGCTACACCTTC. Its translation: CASSIAAIGRRYGYTF. The chain links TRBV19 to TRBJ1-2; D is ambiguous. Germline V gene data show CDR1 as LNHDA and CDR2 as SQIVND (reference sequence). The germline V and J ends were trimmed by 1 base and 5 bases, with 17 bases remaining between them. This CDR3 comprises 16 residues.

The chain is built from TRBV7-9 and TRBJ1-3; 7 bases are shared with TRBD1. The CDR3 is made up of 14 amino acids. V lost 11 bases and J lost 0; bases outside the gene matches: 7. Germline V gene sequence: CDR1 SEHNR, CDR2 FQNEAQ (reference sequence). This CDR3 is CAGRQGNSGNTIYF. The CDR3 DNA is TGTGCCGGGAGACAGGGCAACTCTGGAAACACCATATATTTT.

The chain recombines TRBV20-1 with TRBJ2-1; D may be TRBD1 or TRBD2 (6 bases each). Trimming shortened V by 5 bases and J by 11 bases, and 13 bases separated the two germline ends. This CDR3 has 11 amino acids. The germline gives CDR1 DFQATT, CDR2 SNEGSKA (reference sequence). In DNA form, the CDR3 reads TGCAGTGCTTTCACACGGGGGCAGCAGTTCTTC. It encodes CSAFTRGQQFF.

This sequence joins TRBV13 and TRBJ2-3, with D perhaps TRBD1 (5 bases). V was clipped by 4 bases and J by 5 bases, with 16 bases between them. Looked up from germline, CDR1 is PRHDT and CDR2 is FYEKMQ (reference sequence). The CDR3 has 15 amino acids. CDR3 region: CASSSGQVSGDTQYF. In DNA, the CDR3 is TGTGCCAGCAGCTCAGGGCAGGTATCTGGAGATACGCAGTATTTT.

The CDR3: CASSSRTAEVNNEQFF. DNA for the CDR3: TGCGCCAGCAGCTCCCGGACGGCGGAGGTTAACAATGAGCAGTTCTTC. The rearrangement joins TRBV4-1 to TRBJ2-1; D possibly corresponds to TRBD2 (5 bases). With 5 bases removed from V and 5 bases from J, the gap between germline ends came to 19 bases. CDR1 and CDR2 from the germline V gene are MGHRA and YSYEKL. The CDR3 totals 16 residues.

The rearrangement uses TRBV29-1 and TRBJ1-2; possible D gene TRBD1, 5 bases. Trimming removed 4 bases from V and 2 bases from J, with 11 bases in between. The length of the CDR3 is 13 residues. Germline V gene sequence: CDR1 SQVTM, CDR2 ANQGSEA. The CDR3 reads CSVGQGQNYGYTF. The CDR3 DNA is TGCAGCGTTGGTCAGGGTCAAAACTATGGCTACACCTTC.

This chain connects TRBV2 to TRBJ1-2; D gene unclear. The CDR3 length is 11 residues. CDR1 and CDR2 (germline): SNHLY, FYNNEI. V lost 2 bases and J 7 bases, leaving 5 bases between the germline ends. The CDR3 is CASSEMGGYTF. DNA for the CDR3: TGTGCCAGCAGTGAAATGGGTGGCTACACCTTC.

This chain uses TRBV9 with TRBJ1-2; unclear D gene. Trimming took off 0 bases at V and 1 base at J, with 4 bases between the two ends. CDR1 SGDLS and CDR2 YYNGEE come from the germline V gene. The CDR3 contains 13 residues. The CDR3 spells CASSVDYNYGYTF. For the CDR3, the DNA is TGTGCCAGCAGCGTAGACTATAACTATGGCTACACCTTC.

This clone was seen only once. The chain combines TRBV5-4 with TRBJ1-1; 7 bases align to TRBD1. After removal of 2 bases from V and 1 base from J, the junction contained 2 bases not matched to a gene. The CDR3 is 14 amino acids. Germline loops: CDR1 SGHNT, CDR2 YYREEE (reference sequence). The CDR3 DNA sequence: TGTGCCAGCAGCTTAGCAGGGGGGAACACTGAAGCTTTCTTT. The encoded protein is CASSLAGGNTEAFF.

This clone occurred once. The chain uses TRBV6-6 and TRBJ1-1; the D gene is possibly TRBD1 (5 bases). The CDR3 covers 14 residues. CDR1 and CDR2 from the germline V gene are MNHNY and SVGAGI (reference sequence). V shed 0 bases and J shed 2 bases, with 7 bases lying between them. CDR3 DNA sequence: TGTGCCAGCAGTTACTCGAGGGGTAACACTGAAGCTTTCTTT. This encodes CASSYSRGNTEAFF.

The chain joins TRBV5-3 to TRBJ2-7; no reliable D call. TRBV5-3 is an open reading frame whose function is uncertain. The CDR3 covers 13 residues. V was trimmed by 7 bases and J by 2 bases, leaving 13 bases between them. The CDR3 loop is CARSPPGPYEQYF. CDR3 nucleotide sequence: TGTGCCAGATCACCACCGGGCCCCTACGAGCAGTACTTC.

This chain uses TRBV12-5 with TRBJ1-3; D gene unclear. CDR3 length equals 14 residues. V was trimmed by 1 base and J by 0 bases, leaving 4 bases between them. Germline values: CDR1 LGHNT, CDR2 FRNRAP. The DNA of the CDR3 is TGTGCTAGTGGTTTGGGGGGCTCTGGAAACACCATATATTTT. Amino acids: CASGLGGSGNTIYF.

This clone has a single count. The chain links TRBV18 to TRBJ2-7; no firm D call. CDR1 and CDR2 from the germline V gene are KGHSH and LQKENI. This CDR3 has 14 residues. The ends were cut back, 5 bases at V and 2 bases at J, with 13 bases in the middle. The CDR3, as DNA: TGTGCCAGCTCAAAAGATAAGGCGACCTACGAGCAGTACTTC. It yields the protein CASSKDKATYEQYF.

The chain is built from TRBV4-1 and TRBJ2-7, with TRBD2 matching 15 bases. J lost 4 bases, V lost 1 base, and 11 bases had no gene match. The CDR3 sequence is 19 residues long. Germline CDR1 reads MGHRA; CDR2 reads YSYEKL. The CDR3 DNA reads TGCGCCAGCAGCCAAGTAGGACTAGCGGGGGGGTCTATCGAATACGAGCAGTACTTC. It codes for CASSQVGLAGGSIEYEQYF.

This clone is a singleton in its sample. The V call is TRBV5-1, the J call TRBJ1-2; 7 bases line up with TRBD1. V gave up 2 bases and J gave up 3 bases; unmatched junction bases: 13. Germline V gene sequence: CDR1 SGHRS, CDR2 YFSETQ. This CDR3 is built from 17 residues. DNA for the CDR3: TGCGCCAGCAGCTTAACACTTGGGACAGAAGGTGACTATGGCTACACCTTC. It translates to CASSLTLGTEGDYGYTF.

The chain employs TRBV5-6 and TRBJ1-2; possibly TRBD1 for D (6 bases). Trimming took off 4 bases at V and 0 bases at J, with 13 bases between the two ends. Germline lookup yields CDR1 SGHDT and CDR2 YYEEEE. The CDR3 is 15 residues long. The CDR3 spells CASSTRTDTNYGYTF. CDR3 sequence (DNA): TGTGCCAGCAGCACCAGGACAGATACTAACTATGGCTACACCTTC.

The chain is built from TRBV19 and TRBJ2-6; no reliable D call. Deletions cut 0 bases from V and 0 bases from J, with 9 bases between. CDR1 is LNHDA and CDR2 is SQIVND in the germline V gene (reference sequence). The CDR3 runs 17 residues. The CDR3 region has the DNA TGTGCCAGTAGTATAGATGTTACACTCTCTGGGGCCAACGTCCTGACTTTC. Its translation is CASSIDVTLSGANVLTF.

The genes are TRBV6-1 and TRBJ1-6; D possibly corresponds to TRBD1 (5 bases). Trimming shortened V by 3 bases and J by 8 bases, and 14 bases separated the two germline ends. Germline V lookup: CDR1 MNHNS, CDR2 SASEGT. This CDR3 region has 15 residues. CDR3 nucleotides: TGTGCCAGCAGTGACAGGGCCACTCGGGATTCACCCCTCCACTTT. Its protein is CASSDRATRDSPLHF.

CDR3 residues: CARTGLAGRNNEQFF. DNA for the CDR3: TGTGCCAGGACGGGACTAGCGGGCCGTAACAATGAGCAGTTCTTC. The chain links TRBV2 to TRBJ2-1; 12 bases fit TRBD2. The ends lost 9 bases at V and 5 bases at J; junction bases unmatched: 8. CDR1 SNHLY and CDR2 FYNNEI come from the germline V gene. The CDR3 runs to 15 residues.

This chain links TRBV6-6 with TRBJ1-4; no definite D call. This CDR3 comprises 12 residues. Germline V gene lookup returns CDR1 MNHNY and CDR2 SVGAGI (reference sequence). The ends were cut back, 5 bases at V and 8 bases at J, with 9 bases in the middle. The chain's CDR3 is CASSPIIEKLFF. The CDR3 nucleotides are TGTGCCAGCAGTCCTATAATAGAAAAACTGTTTTTT.

The gene calls are TRBV6-1 and TRBJ1-2; tentative D call: TRBD1 (5 bases). Trimming cost V 3 bases and J 6 bases, with 17 bases left between them. The germline gives CDR1 MNHNS, CDR2 SASEGT. CDR3 length: 15 residues. The DNA for the CDR3 is TGTGCCAGCAGTGAGACCAGGGCGCGGGAGAATGGCTACACCTTC. Encoded protein: CASSETRARENGYTF.